These 7 T cell receptor beta chains originate from one sample sequenced in a study of T-cell memory formation after mild COVID-19. TCRdb fed the 5' RACE reads into MiXCR, producing one record per CDR3 protein. In the table there are 530,000 or so distinct CDR3 sequences, approximately 15% of which are singletons. Sample: PBMCs or a T cell subset sorted from them (not recorded which). Receptors were obtained from an adult woman who had mild COVID-19 (a few samples of this study predate the infection). Cell type and time point are not known.

This clonotype was seen a handful of times. This chain connects TRBV12-3 or TRBV12-4 to TRBJ2-1; possibly TRBD1 or TRBD2 for D (5 bases each). V shed 5 bases and J shed 3 bases, with 14 bases lying between them. The CDR3 extends over 15 amino acids. The CDR3 DNA follows: TGTGCCAGCAGTCCAACTAGGGGTGTCTACAATGAGCAGTTCTTC. This codes for CASSPTRGVYNEQFF.

V gene TRBV15 combines with J gene TRBJ2-3; 9 bases fit TRBD1. With V trimmed by 1 base and J by 4 bases, 6 bases remained unmatched. The CDR3 is made up of 16 amino acids. Germline V gene lookup returns CDR1 LNHNV and CDR2 YYDKDF (reference sequence). This CDR3 is CATSRGRDRASDTQYF. As DNA, the CDR3 is TGTGCCACCAGCAGAGGCCGGGACAGGGCCTCAGATACGCAGTATTTT. Complete variable domain (other parts from reference TRBV15 and TRBJ2-3): DAMVIQNPRYQVTQFGKPVTLSCSQTLNHNVMYWYQQKSSQAPKLLFHYYDKDFNNEADTPDNFQSRRPNTSFCFLDIRSPGLGDTAMYLCATSRGRDRASDTQYFGPGTRLTVL.

The rearrangement uses TRBV11-3 and TRBJ1-1, with D possibly matching TRBD1 (6 bases). Germline CDR1 and CDR2: SGHNT and YENEEA. V lost 5 bases and J lost 0, with 16 bases in between. The CDR3 length is 16 residues. The CDR3 DNA is TGTGCCAGCAGCCCCACACAGGGAATTGTGAACACTGAAGCTTTCTTT. This translates into CASSPTQGIVNTEAFF.

The J gene is TRBJ1-1, the V gene TRBV29-1; D is uncertain. The CDR3 has 11 amino acids. Germline V gene sequence: CDR1 SQVTM, CDR2 ANQGSEA. V was shortened by 6 bases and J by 5 bases, with 10 bases between the two germline ends. The CDR3, as DNA: TGCAGCGTCGTTACAAGGACTGAAGCTTTCTTT. It is translated as CSVVTRTEAFF. Based on the CDR3 plus reference TRBV29-1 and TRBJ1-1, the full variable domain is SAVISQKPSRDICQRGTSLTIQCQVDSQVTMMFWYRQQPGQSLTLIATANQGSEATYESGFVIDKFPISRPNLTFSTLTVSNMSPEDSSIYLCSVVTRTEAFFGQGTRLTVV.

Only a few counts were recorded for this clonotype. The chain couples TRBV7-3 to TRBJ2-2; D possibly corresponds to TRBD1 (6 bases). CDR1 and CDR2 (germline): SGHTA, FQGTGA. Trimming took 6 bases from V and 3 from J, leaving 20 bases between them. This CDR3 comprises 17 residues. CDR3 DNA sequence: TGTGCCAGCAGTCAAATCCCAGGGGCTACCGACACCGGGGAGCTGTTTTTT. This sequence encodes CASSQIPGATDTGELFF.

This clonotype showed up just a few times. This rearrangement joins TRBV27 to TRBJ1-5; 11 positions agree with TRBD1. Germline V lookup: CDR1 MNHEY, CDR2 SMNVEV (reference sequence). The CDR3 spans 18 residues. V lost 6 bases and J lost 0; bases outside the gene matches: 10. Here the CDR3 reads CASSSMDRGPYSNQPQHF. DNA of the CDR3: TGTGCCAGCAGCTCAATGGACAGGGGGCCATATAGCAATCAGCCCCAGCATTTT.

This clonotype occurred a few times. This chain connects TRBV6-5 to TRBJ1-2, with TRBD1 matching 9 bases. The CDR3 totals 15 residues. Trimming removed 0 bases from V and 8 bases from J; junction bases left unmatched: 7. The germline CDR1 and CDR2 sequences are MNHEY and SVGAGI. The CDR3 region has the DNA TGTGCCAGCAGTTACTCTGGGACAGGGAGGTTCGGCTACACCTTC. Its protein product is CASSYSGTGRFGYTF.